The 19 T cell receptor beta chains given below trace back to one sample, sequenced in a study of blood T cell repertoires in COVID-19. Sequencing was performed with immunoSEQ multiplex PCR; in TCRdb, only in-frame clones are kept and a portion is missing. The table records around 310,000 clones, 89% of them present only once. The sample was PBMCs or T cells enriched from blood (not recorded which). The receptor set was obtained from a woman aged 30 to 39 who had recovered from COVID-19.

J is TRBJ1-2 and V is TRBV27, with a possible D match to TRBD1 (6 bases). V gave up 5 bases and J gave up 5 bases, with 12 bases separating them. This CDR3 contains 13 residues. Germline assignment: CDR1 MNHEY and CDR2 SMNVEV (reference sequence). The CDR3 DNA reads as TGTGCCAGCAGTCCTCAGGACAGTTATGGCTACACCTTC. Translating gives CASSPQDSYGYTF.

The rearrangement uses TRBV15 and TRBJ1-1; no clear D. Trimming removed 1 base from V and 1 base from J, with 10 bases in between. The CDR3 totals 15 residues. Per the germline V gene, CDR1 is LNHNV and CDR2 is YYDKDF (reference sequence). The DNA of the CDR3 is TGTGCCACCAGCAGAGGTAGTTCGTCGAACACTGAAGCTTTCTTT. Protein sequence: CATSRGSSSNTEAFF.

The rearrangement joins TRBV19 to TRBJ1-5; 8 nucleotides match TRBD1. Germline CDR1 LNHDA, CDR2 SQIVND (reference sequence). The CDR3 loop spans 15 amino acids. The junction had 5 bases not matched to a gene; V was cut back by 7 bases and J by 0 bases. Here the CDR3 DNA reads TGTGCCAGTATCCAGACAGGGGATAGCAATCAGCCCCAGCATTTT. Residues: CASIQTGDSNQPQHF.

CDR3 sequence reads: CASSSPRGTTEAFF. In DNA, the CDR3 is TGCGCCAGCAGCTCCCCCAGGGGAACGACTGAAGCTTTCTTT. The V call is TRBV5-1, the J call TRBJ1-1, with D possibly TRBD1 on 6 matching bases. The V and J ends lost 3 bases and 5 bases respectively, with 14 bases between them. Germline values: CDR1 SGHRS, CDR2 YFSETQ. The CDR3 loop spans 14 amino acids.

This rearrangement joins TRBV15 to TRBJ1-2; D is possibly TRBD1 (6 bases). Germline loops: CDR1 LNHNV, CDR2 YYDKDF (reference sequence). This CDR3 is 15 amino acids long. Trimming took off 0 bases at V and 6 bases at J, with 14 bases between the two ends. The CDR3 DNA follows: TGTGCCACCAGCAGAGATACCGGGGGGCAAGATGGCTACACCTTC. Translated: CATSRDTGGQDGYTF.

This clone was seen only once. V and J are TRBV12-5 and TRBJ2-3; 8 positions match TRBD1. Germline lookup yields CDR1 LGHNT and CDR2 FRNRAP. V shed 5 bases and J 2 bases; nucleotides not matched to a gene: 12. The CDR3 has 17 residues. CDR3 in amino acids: CASGADRGSSSTDTQYF. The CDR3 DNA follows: TGTGCTAGTGGTGCCGACAGGGGATCATCTTCCACAGATACGCAGTATTTT.

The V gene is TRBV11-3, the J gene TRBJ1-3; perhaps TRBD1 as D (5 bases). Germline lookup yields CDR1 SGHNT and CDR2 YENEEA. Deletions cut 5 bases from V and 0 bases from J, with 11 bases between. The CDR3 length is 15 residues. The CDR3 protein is CASSPGHSSGNTIYF. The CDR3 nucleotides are TGTGCCAGCAGCCCCGGACATTCCTCTGGAAACACCATATATTTT.

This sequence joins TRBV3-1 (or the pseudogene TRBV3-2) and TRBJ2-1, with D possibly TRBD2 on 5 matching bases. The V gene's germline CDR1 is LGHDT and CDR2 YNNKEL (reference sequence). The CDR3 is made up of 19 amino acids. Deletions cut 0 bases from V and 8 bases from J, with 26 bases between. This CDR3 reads CASSQEGSVATRLEDEQFF. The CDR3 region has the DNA TGTGCCAGCAGCCAAGAGGGCAGCGTGGCCACCCGGCTGGAGGATGAGCAGTTCTTC.

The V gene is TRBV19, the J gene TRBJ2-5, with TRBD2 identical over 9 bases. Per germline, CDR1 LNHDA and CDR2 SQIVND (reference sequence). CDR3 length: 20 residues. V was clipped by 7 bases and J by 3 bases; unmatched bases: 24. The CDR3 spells CASMSTSGYSNTPQKETQYF. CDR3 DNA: TGTGCCAGTATGAGTACTAGCGGGTACTCCAATACACCCCAAAAAGAGACCCAGTACTTC.

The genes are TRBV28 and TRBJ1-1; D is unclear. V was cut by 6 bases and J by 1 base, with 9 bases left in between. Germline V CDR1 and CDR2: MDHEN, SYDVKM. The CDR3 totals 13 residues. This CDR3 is CASRVAENTEAFF. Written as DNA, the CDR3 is TGTGCCAGCAGGGTAGCCGAGAACACTGAAGCTTTCTTT. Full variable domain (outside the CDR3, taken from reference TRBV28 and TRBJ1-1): DVKVTQSSRYLVKRTGEKVFLECVQDMDHENMFWYRQDPGLGLRLIYFSYDVKMKEKGDIPEGYSVSREKKERFSLILESASTNQTSMYLCASRVAENTEAFFGQGTRLTVV.

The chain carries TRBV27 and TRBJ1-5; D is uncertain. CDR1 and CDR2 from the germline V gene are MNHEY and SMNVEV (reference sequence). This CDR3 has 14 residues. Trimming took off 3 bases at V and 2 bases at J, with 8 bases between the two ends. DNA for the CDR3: TGTGCCAGCAGTTTCAAGGCGGGCAATCAGCCCCAGCATTTT. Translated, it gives CASSFKAGNQPQHF.

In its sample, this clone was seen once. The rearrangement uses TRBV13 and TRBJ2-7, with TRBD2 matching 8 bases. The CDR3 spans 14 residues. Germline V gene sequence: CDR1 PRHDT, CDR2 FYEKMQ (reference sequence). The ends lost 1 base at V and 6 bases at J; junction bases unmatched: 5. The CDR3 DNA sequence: TGTGCCAGCAGCTTAGCAGCGGGAGTGCTCGAGCAGTACTTC. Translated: CASSLAAGVLEQYF.

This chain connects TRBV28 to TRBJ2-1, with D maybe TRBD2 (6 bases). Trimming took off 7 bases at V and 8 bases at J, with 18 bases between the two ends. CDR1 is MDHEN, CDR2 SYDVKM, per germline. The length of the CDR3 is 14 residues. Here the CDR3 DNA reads TGTGCCAGCAATAACCGGGGGACGAGGGATGAGCAGTTCTTC. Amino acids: CASNNRGTRDEQFF.

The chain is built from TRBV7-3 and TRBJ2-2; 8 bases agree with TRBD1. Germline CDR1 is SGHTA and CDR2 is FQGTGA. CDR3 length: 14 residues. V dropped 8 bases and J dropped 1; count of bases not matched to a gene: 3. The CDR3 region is CASRGTGNTGELFF. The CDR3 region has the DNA TGTGCCAGCCGGGGGACAGGGAACACCGGGGAGCTGTTTTTT. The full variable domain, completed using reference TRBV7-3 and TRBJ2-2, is GAGVSQTPSNKVTEKGKYVELRCDPISGHTALYWYRQSLGQGPEFLIYFQGTGAADDSGLPNDRFFAVRPEGSVSTLKIQRTERGDSAVYLCASRGTGNTGELFFGEGSRLTVL.

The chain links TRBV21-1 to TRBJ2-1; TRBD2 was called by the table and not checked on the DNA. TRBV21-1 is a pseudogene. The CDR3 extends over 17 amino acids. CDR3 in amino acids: CASSKTTTRTSYNEQFF. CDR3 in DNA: TGTGCCAGCAGCAAAACTACTACTAGGACTTCCTACAATGAGCAGTTCTTC.

The chain's CDR3 is CASSAGGTTEAFF. The DNA for the CDR3 is TGTGCCAGCAGTGCAGGGGGTACCACTGAAGCTTTCTTT. The rearrangement links TRBV6-4 to TRBJ1-1; 7 bases fit TRBD1. Germline V lookup: CDR1 MRHNA, CDR2 SNTAGT. The CDR3 has 13 amino acids. Unmatched junction bases numbered 3, after V lost 4 bases and J lost 4 bases.

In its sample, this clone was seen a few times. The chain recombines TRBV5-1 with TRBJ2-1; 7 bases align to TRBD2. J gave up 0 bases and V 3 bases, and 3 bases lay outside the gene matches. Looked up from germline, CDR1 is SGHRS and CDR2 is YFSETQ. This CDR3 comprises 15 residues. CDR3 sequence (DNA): TGCGCCAGCAGCTCGTCGGGAGGCTCCTACAATGAGCAGTTCTTC. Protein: CASSSSGGSYNEQFF.

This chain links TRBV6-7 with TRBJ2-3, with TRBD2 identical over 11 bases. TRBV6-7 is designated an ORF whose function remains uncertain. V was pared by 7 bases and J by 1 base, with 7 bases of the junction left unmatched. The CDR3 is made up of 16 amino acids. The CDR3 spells CASTPRLAGCTDTQYF. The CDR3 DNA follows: TGTGCCAGCACCCCCCGACTAGCGGGGTGCACAGATACGCAGTATTTT.

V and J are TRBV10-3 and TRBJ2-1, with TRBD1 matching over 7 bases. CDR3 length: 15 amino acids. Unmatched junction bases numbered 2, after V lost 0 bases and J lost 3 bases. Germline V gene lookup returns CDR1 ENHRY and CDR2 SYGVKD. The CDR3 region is CAISESGQSYNEQFF. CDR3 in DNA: TGTGCCATCAGTGAGTCGGGACAGAGCTACAATGAGCAGTTCTTC.